This T cell receptor (beta chain) was documented in a study of T-cell memory formation after mild COVID-19. Each CDR3 protein is one row after TCRdb ran MiXCR on the 5' RACE reads. The sample contains 450,000 to 700,000 distinct CDR3 sequences, approximately 18% of which appear only once. This clonotype was detected only a few times. Sequencing input: PBMCs or a T cell subset sorted from them (not recorded which). This TCR derives from an adult woman who had mild COVID-19 (a few samples of this study predate the infection). Cell type and time point are not known.

The CDR3 reads CASSPLKGSPNIQYF. The DNA of the CDR3 is TGTGCCAGCTCACCACTGAAGGGATCCCCGAACATTCAGTACTTC. The gene calls are TRBV18 and TRBJ2-4, with no clear D. CDR1 and CDR2 from the germline V gene are KGHSH and LQKENI. Trimming stripped 1 base from V and 7 bases from J, with 14 bases between. The CDR3 is 15 amino acids.